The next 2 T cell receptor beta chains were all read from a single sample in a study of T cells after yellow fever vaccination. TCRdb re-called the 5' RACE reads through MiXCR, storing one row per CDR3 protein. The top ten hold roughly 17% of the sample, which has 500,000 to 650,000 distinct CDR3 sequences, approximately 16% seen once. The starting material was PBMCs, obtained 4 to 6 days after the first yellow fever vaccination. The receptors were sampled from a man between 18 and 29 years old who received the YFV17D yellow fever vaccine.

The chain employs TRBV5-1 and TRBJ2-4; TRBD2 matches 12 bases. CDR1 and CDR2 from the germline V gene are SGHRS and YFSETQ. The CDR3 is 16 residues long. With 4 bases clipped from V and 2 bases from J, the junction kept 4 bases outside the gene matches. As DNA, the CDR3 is TGCGCCAGCAGCCCCGGACTAGCGGGGACCAAAAACATTCAGTACTTC. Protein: CASSPGLAGTKNIQYF. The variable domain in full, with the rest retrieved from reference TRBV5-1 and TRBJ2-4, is KAGVTQTPRYLIKTRGQQVTLSCSPISGHRSVSWYQQTPGQGLQFLFEYFSETQRNKGNFPGRFSGRQFSNSRSEMNVSTLELGDSALYLCASSPGLAGTKNIQYFGAGTRLSVL.

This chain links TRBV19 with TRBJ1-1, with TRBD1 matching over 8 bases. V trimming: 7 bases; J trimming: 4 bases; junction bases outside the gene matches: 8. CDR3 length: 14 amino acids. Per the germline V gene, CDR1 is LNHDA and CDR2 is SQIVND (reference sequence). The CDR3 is CASTLSTGATEAFF. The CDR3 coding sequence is TGTGCCAGTACCCTCTCGACAGGGGCCACTGAAGCTTTCTTT.